The 32 T cell receptor beta chains listed next were all sequenced from one sample in a study of blood T cell repertoires in COVID-19. Libraries were prepared by immunoSEQ multiplex PCR; TCRdb keeps only in-frame clonotypes and omits some of them. In the table there are some 360,000 clones, roughly nine tenths of which are singletons. The specimen sequenced was peripheral blood. The receptors originated from a woman aged 55-70 years with COVID-19, enrolled during active disease.

The V gene is TRBV9, the J gene TRBJ2-7, with 7 bases lining up with TRBD2. J was trimmed by 4 bases and V by 3 bases; bases with no gene match: 7. Per germline, CDR1 SGDLS and CDR2 YYNGEE. This CDR3 spans 14 amino acids. CDR3 sequence (DNA): TGTGCCAGCAGCGCTCAGACGGGGGGATACGAGCAGTACTTC. Protein: CASSAQTGGYEQYF. Full variable domain (missing parts from reference TRBV9 and TRBJ2-7): DSGVTQTPKHLITATGQRVTLRCSPRSGDLSVYWYQQSLDQGLQFLIQYYNGEERAKGNILERFSAQQFPDLHSELNLSSLELGDSALYFCASSAQTGGYEQYFGPGTRLTVT.

This clone has just one count. The chain couples TRBV10-2 to TRBJ2-2; TRBD1 matches 8 bases. V lost 5 bases, J lost 7 bases, and 6 bases stayed unmatched. Germline V gives CDR1 WSHSY, CDR2 SAAADI. The CDR3 is made up of 14 amino acids. In DNA, the CDR3 is TGCGCCAGCAGTCTCCAGGGGGCGAACGGGGAGCTGTTTTTT. Translating it yields CASSLQGANGELFF.

This rearrangement joins TRBV6-5 to TRBJ1-2, with a tentative D call TRBD1 (5 bases). V was pared by 7 bases and J by 4 bases, with 16 bases between. The germline V gene has CDR1 MNHEY and CDR2 SVGAGI. This CDR3 is 14 amino acids long. The CDR3 protein is CASIPRGGGYGYTF. The CDR3 DNA reads TGTGCCAGCATCCCCCGGGGGGGTGGCTATGGCTACACCTTC.

The chain combines TRBV7-8 with TRBJ2-5; 8 bases map to TRBD1. The germline CDR1 and CDR2 sequences are SGHVS and FQNEAQ. The CDR3 has 15 amino acids. Trimming took 0 bases from V and 5 from J; bases not matched to a gene: 5. The CDR3: CASSLAAGGRETQYF. CDR3 coding DNA: TGTGCCAGCAGCTTAGCAGCAGGGGGCAGGGAGACCCAGTACTTC.

The CDR3 nucleotides read TGTGCCAGCAGCTACAGGAGCCAGACTTTCTACGAGCAGTACTTC. It yields the protein CASSYRSQTFYEQYF. V and J are TRBV5-5 and TRBJ2-7, with a tentative D call TRBD1 (5 bases). The CDR3 covers 15 residues. CDR1 SGHKS and CDR2 YYEKEE come from the germline V gene (reference sequence). With 3 bases removed from V and 3 bases from J, the gap between germline ends came to 16 bases.

V is TRBV24-1 and J is TRBJ1-2; no firm D call. This CDR3 region has 14 residues. Trimming removed 4 bases from V and 5 bases from J, with 13 bases in between. Germline V gene sequence: CDR1 KGHDR, CDR2 SFDVKD. The CDR3 DNA reads TGTGCCACCAGTGACCTTGACACTGCTTATGGCTACACCTTC. This sequence encodes CATSDLDTAYGYTF.

This clone was observed a single time. The gene calls are TRBV7-2 and TRBJ1-5, with D unclear. The CDR3 is made up of 15 amino acids. Germline CDR1 SGHTA, CDR2 FQGNSA. V lost 2 bases to trimming and J lost 3 bases, with 11 bases between them. CDR3 residues: CASSLLGGNNQPQHF. CDR3 in DNA: TGTGCCAGCAGCTTATTGGGAGGGAACAATCAGCCCCAGCATTTT.

The chain combines TRBV11-2 with TRBJ1-6; 7 nucleotides match TRBD1. Germline-derived CDR1 and CDR2 are SGHAT and FQNNGV. V shed 5 bases, J shed 10 bases, and the junction held 11 bases outside the gene matches. This CDR3 contains 15 residues. The CDR3 protein is CASSPDRALVSPLHF. The CDR3 DNA reads TGTGCCAGCAGCCCTGACAGGGCCCTCGTGTCACCCCTCCACTTT.

The gene calls are TRBV19 and TRBJ1-1, with 7 bases aligning to TRBD1. The length of the CDR3 is 19 residues. From germline, CDR1 is LNHDA and CDR2 SQIVND (reference sequence). Trimming cost V 4 bases and J 6 bases; bases outside gene matches: 23. DNA of the CDR3: TGTGCCAGTAGTACAGTTTTAGGAAGTGACCGACAGGGTAACGCTGAAGCTTTCTTT. Translating gives CASSTVLGSDRQGNAEAFF.

In DNA, the CDR3 is TGTGCCAGTAGTACAAGAGCTTTGAACACTGAAGCTTTCTTT. It yields the protein CASSTRALNTEAFF. The chain has TRBV19 and TRBJ1-1; no clear D. Trimming cost V 4 bases and J 0 bases, with 9 bases left between them. Germline CDR1 reads LNHDA; CDR2 reads SQIVND (reference sequence). This CDR3 region has 14 residues.

J is TRBJ1-4 and V is TRBV2; TRBD1 matches 9 bases. The CDR3 consists of 14 residues. CDR1 is SNHLY and CDR2 is FYNNEI in the germline V gene. The ends lost 6 bases at V and 6 bases at J; junction bases unmatched: 5. The CDR3 nucleotides are TGTGCCAGCAGCGACAGGGGGGTGGATGAAAAACTGTTTTTT. Amino acid sequence: CASSDRGVDEKLFF.

The J gene is TRBJ1-3, the V gene TRBV5-4, with unresolved D. Germline lookup yields CDR1 SGHNT and CDR2 YYREEE (reference sequence). Trimming removed 3 bases at V and 0 bases at J, with 4 bases between. The CDR3 consists of 13 residues. CDR3 sequence (DNA): TGTGCCAGCAGCTCATTCTCTGGAAACACCATATATTTT. Encoded protein: CASSSFSGNTIYF.

The chain has TRBV9 and TRBJ1-6; tentatively, D is TRBD1 (5 bases). The germline V gene has CDR1 SGDLS and CDR2 YYNGEE. The CDR3 has 15 amino acids. V lost 5 bases, J lost 5 bases, and 14 bases lay in between. CDR3 sequence (DNA): TGTGCCAGCAGGAGCACAGGCATTAATAATTCACCCCTCCACTTT. Its protein product is CASRSTGINNSPLHF.

The chain recombines TRBV7-3 with TRBJ2-4, with TRBD1 as a possible D gene (6 bases). V was shortened by 5 bases and J by 10 bases, with 15 bases between the two germline ends. The CDR3 has 13 amino acids. Germline CDR1 and CDR2: SGHTA and FQGTGA. Here the CDR3 DNA reads TGTGCCAGCAGCCCGACGGACAGTCCGATTCAGTACTTC. Its translation is CASSPTDSPIQYF.

The V call is TRBV19, the J call TRBJ1-2; D remains ambiguous. The V end lost 5 bases, the J end lost 4 bases, and 14 bases lay between the germline ends. In germline, CDR1 is LNHDA, CDR2 SQIVND (reference sequence). The CDR3 spans 14 residues. The CDR3 here is CASSEPAGGYGYTF. The CDR3 bases are TGTGCCAGTAGTGAACCCGCGGGTGGCTATGGCTACACCTTC.

The V and J genes are TRBV6-5 and TRBJ2-5, with D perhaps matching TRBD2 (6 bases). This CDR3 has 12 residues. Germline V gene lookup returns CDR1 MNHEY and CDR2 SVGAGI. V lost 7 bases and J lost 5, with 11 bases in between. The CDR3 sequence is CASTRAGETQYF. The CDR3 DNA reads TGTGCCAGCACGAGGGCGGGGGAGACCCAGTACTTC.

A remark on this clone: The sample contains more than one DNA sequence encoding this CDR3. The CDR3 nucleotides are TGTGCCAGCTCACCAGGGACAGGGAGCACTGAAGCTTTCTTT. Amino acids: CASSPGTGSTEAFF. The rearrangement links TRBV18 to TRBJ1-1; TRBD1 matches 9 bases. The CDR3 sequence is 14 residues long. V gave up 2 bases and J gave up 4 bases; unmatched junction bases: 2. Germline V gene sequence: CDR1 KGHSH, CDR2 LQKENI.

The table lists this clone with a few counts. The chain carries TRBV21-1 and TRBJ1-2. TRBV21-1 is tagged as a pseudogene. The CDR3 is made up of 17 amino acids. This chain's CDR3 is CASSKRRPAPRSSGYTF. The CDR3 DNA follows: TGTGCCAGCAGCAAAAGGAGACCGGCACCCCGAAGCTCAGGCTACACCTTC.

The chain combines TRBV24-1 with TRBJ2-2; D possibly corresponds to TRBD2 (5 bases). This CDR3 is built from 14 residues. Between the trimmed V and J ends, which lost 4 bases and 5 bases, there was a span of 10 bases. In germline, CDR1 is KGHDR, CDR2 SFDVKD. The chain's CDR3 is CATSDSSGTGELFF. As DNA, the CDR3 is TGTGCCACCAGTGACTCTTCGGGGACCGGGGAGCTGTTTTTT.

The chain uses TRBV20-1 and TRBJ2-7; weak D call: TRBD1 (6 bases). The CDR3 is 11 amino acids. Germline V gene lookup returns CDR1 DFQATT and CDR2 SNEGSKA (reference sequence). In DNA form, the CDR3 reads TGCAGCTCTCCGGGACATTACGAGCAGTACTTC. Encoded protein: CSSPGHYEQYF.

This clone was found once. This sequence joins TRBV7-8 and TRBJ1-2; possible D gene TRBD1, 6 bases. Trimming removed 4 bases from V and 3 bases from J, with 9 bases in between. Germline CDR1 reads SGHVS; CDR2 reads FQNEAQ. The CDR3 sequence is 13 residues long. The CDR3 DNA follows: TGTGCCAGCAGCTCACAGGGCCACTATGGCTACACCTTC. Its protein product is CASSSQGHYGYTF. The entire variable domain, with the rest obtained from reference TRBV7-8 and TRBJ1-2, is as follows: GAGVSQSPRYKVAKRGQDVALRCDPISGHVSLFWYQQALGQGPEFLTYFQNEAQLDKSGLPSDRFFAERPEGSVSTLKIQRTQQEDSAVYLCASSSQGHYGYTFGSGTRLTVV.

This chain joins TRBV23-1 and TRBJ1-5, with D perhaps matching TRBD1 (6 bases). TRBV23-1 is given ORF status, its function remaining uncertain. There are 16 residues in the CDR3. Trimming took off 2 bases at V and 4 bases at J, with 15 bases between the two ends. The CDR3: CASSQAYRVGNQPQHF. The CDR3 DNA is TGCGCCAGCAGTCAAGCCTACAGGGTAGGAAATCAGCCCCAGCATTTT.

The V call is TRBV2, the J call TRBJ1-6, with 9 bases identical to TRBD1. The germline CDR1 and CDR2 sequences are SNHLY and FYNNEI. The CDR3 is 15 amino acids. V trimming: 8 bases; J trimming: 6 bases; junction bases outside the gene matches: 8. CDR3 nucleotides: TGTGCCAGCCAGGGGGGGACAGGGATTAATTCACCCCTCCACTTT. Translated, it gives CASQGGTGINSPLHF. The whole variable domain, remainder taken from reference TRBV2 and TRBJ1-6, is EPEVTQTPSHQVTQMGQEVILRCVPISNHLYFYWYRQILGQKVEFLVSFYNNEISEKSEIFDDQFSVERPDGSNFTLKIRSTKLEDSAMYFCASQGGTGINSPLHFGNGTRLTVT.

The chain combines TRBV2 with TRBJ2-3; perhaps TRBD2 as D (6 bases). The V gene's germline CDR1 is SNHLY and CDR2 FYNNEI. V lost 7 bases and J 2 bases, leaving 19 bases between the germline ends. The CDR3 runs 16 residues. CDR3 in amino acids: CASTPSAGPFTDTQYF. CDR3 DNA: TGTGCCAGCACACCCTCGGCGGGGCCATTCACAGATACGCAGTATTTT.

The V gene is TRBV7-8, the J gene TRBJ1-3; D gene uncertain. The CDR3 length is 13 residues. V lost 7 bases and J lost 1, with 8 bases in between. CDR1 and CDR2 from the germline V gene are SGHVS and FQNEAQ. The CDR3 DNA reads as TGTGCCAGCACCCCTTTGTCTGGAAACACCATATATTTT. It codes for CASTPLSGNTIYF.

The CDR3 DNA is TGTGCCAGCAGCTCACGACAGGGGCTAGCCAAAAACATTCAGTACTTC. This encodes CASSSRQGLAKNIQYF. The chain uses TRBV11-3 and TRBJ2-4; 8 bases agree with TRBD1. Looked up from germline, CDR1 is SGHNT and CDR2 is YENEEA. The CDR3 length is 16 residues. With V trimmed by 4 bases and J by 0 bases, 5 bases remained unmatched.

This clone was detected a few times. Additional DNA sequences in this sample encode the identical CDR3. The chain employs TRBV18 and TRBJ2-7; D remains ambiguous. V gave up 3 bases and J gave up 4 bases, with 10 bases separating them. This CDR3 contains 13 residues. Looked up from germline, CDR1 is KGHSH and CDR2 is LQKENI. CDR3 sequence: CASSPARGYEQYF. The CDR3 DNA sequence: TGTGCCAGCTCACCTGCCAGAGGATACGAGCAGTACTTC.

This clone appeared a few times. The CDR3 region has the DNA TGCGCCAGCTCCACGCCGTGGGGAGGGGCTGAAGCTTTCTTT. This gives the protein CASSTPWGGAEAFF. V and J are TRBV4-1 and TRBJ1-1; perhaps TRBD1 as D (5 bases). The CDR3 runs 14 residues. The germline V gene encodes CDR1 MGHRA and CDR2 YSYEKL. Trimming removed 8 bases from V and 6 bases from J, with 19 bases in between.

This sequence joins TRBV7-9 and TRBJ2-7; 11 bases match TRBD1. V shed 1 base and J 5 bases; nucleotides not matched to a gene: 4. Germline lookup yields CDR1 SEHNR and CDR2 FQNEAQ (reference sequence). This CDR3 contains 15 residues. CDR3 protein: CASSLGTGGVDEQYF. For the CDR3, the DNA is TGTGCCAGCAGCTTAGGGACAGGGGGCGTCGACGAGCAGTACTTC.

J is TRBJ2-2 and V is TRBV5-4; 8 bases fit TRBD2. The V and J ends lost 4 bases and 6 bases, in that order; junction bases with no gene match: 5. Germline V gene lookup returns CDR1 SGHNT and CDR2 YYREEE (reference sequence). This CDR3 is 14 amino acids long. The CDR3 region has the DNA TGTGCCAGCAGCAGCGGACTAGCTTCCGGGGAGCTGTTTTTT. This encodes CASSSGLASGELFF.

This chain links TRBV2 with TRBJ1-4; 7 bases line up with TRBD1. Germline values: CDR1 SNHLY, CDR2 FYNNEI. The junction had 9 bases not matched to a gene; V was cut back by 5 bases and J by 3 bases. This CDR3 has 16 amino acids. The CDR3 nucleotides are TGTGCCAGCAGTCTGACAGGGTGGGAAGCTAATGAAAAACTGTTTTTT. Its translation: CASSLTGWEANEKLFF.

The CDR3 coding sequence is TGTGCCAGCTTCACCAAGGCGGAGTCCCCTAATGAAAAACTGTTTTTT. Amino acids: CASFTKAESPNEKLFF. V gene TRBV18 combines with J gene TRBJ1-4; D call uncertain. Per the germline V gene, CDR1 is KGHSH and CDR2 is LQKENI. The CDR3 runs 16 residues. V was pared by 7 bases and J by 3 bases, with 18 bases between. Combining the CDR3 with reference TRBV18 and TRBJ1-4 gives the whole variable domain NAGVMQNPRHLVRRRGQEARLRCSPMKGHSHVYWYRQLPEEGLKFMVYLQKENIIDESGMPKERFSAEFPKEGPSILRIQQVVRGDSAAYFCASFTKAESPNEKLFFGSGTQLSVL.